This T cell receptor beta chain was obtained from a study of T-cell memory formation after mild COVID-19. One entry per CDR3 protein results from TCRdb running MiXCR on the 5' RACE reads. The sample lists 300,000 or so distinct CDR3 sequences, roughly 15% occurring once. This clonotype has ten or more counts. Germline V gene data show CDR1 as SGHTA and CDR2 as FQGTGA. This CDR3 region has 15 residues. The J segment lost 4 bases and the V segment lost 6 bases, leaving 11 bases of the junction unmatched. This TCR was recovered from a man between 18 and 29 years old who had mild COVID-19 (a few samples of this study predate the infection). Cell type and time point are not known. The gene calls are TRBV7-3 and TRBJ2-7; 8 positions agree with TRBD2. Sequenced sample: PBMCs or a T cell subset sorted from them (not recorded which). CDR3: CASRDPGGPRYEQYV. DNA of the CDR3: TGTGCCAGCAGGGACCCGGGGGGGCCACGATACGAGCAGTACGTC.